These 14 T cell receptor beta chains came from one sample sequenced in a study of cytomegalovirus exposure and HLA in healthy donors. Use of 60 Vbeta and 13 Jbeta primers characterized the PCR. Profiled with immunoSEQ multiplex PCR; TCRdb holds only in-frame clones, not every one. The specimen's table records just over 150,000 clones. Sequenced sample: PBMCs. Every receptor here comes from a man under 40 in good health and CMV-seronegative.

This chain joins TRBV28 and TRBJ2-5, with 8 bases that match TRBD1. Germline V gene lookup returns CDR1 MDHEN and CDR2 SYDVKM. There are 15 residues in the CDR3. V lost 0 bases, J lost 6 bases, and 6 bases stayed unmatched. The CDR3 reads CASSLWDRAGKTQYF. Here the CDR3 DNA reads TGTGCCAGCAGTTTATGGGACAGGGCTGGGAAGACCCAGTACTTC.

The rearrangement uses TRBV28 and TRBJ2-6; D may be TRBD1 (6 bases). This CDR3 has 15 amino acids. V shed 7 bases and J shed 2 bases, with 12 bases lying between them. Germline V gene sequence: CDR1 MDHEN, CDR2 SYDVKM. CDR3 loop: CASTLRGTGANVLTF. DNA for the CDR3: TGTGCCAGCACCCTCAGGGGTACTGGGGCCAACGTCCTGACTTTC.

The gene calls are TRBV7-3 and TRBJ1-2; TRBD1 is a possible D gene (5 bases). The CDR3 spans 13 residues. The V end was cut by 1 base, the J end by 6 bases, with 9 bases between. Germline CDR1 and CDR2: SGHTA and FQGTGA. Here the CDR3 reads CASSLISGNGYTF. The CDR3 DNA is TGTGCCAGCAGCTTAATTTCAGGGAATGGCTACACCTTC.

The chain employs TRBV6-6 and TRBJ1-5; 7 bases line up with TRBD1. The CDR3 runs to 14 residues. Trimming at V came to 5 bases and at J to 3 bases, leaving 4 bases not matched to a gene. Germline-derived CDR1 and CDR2 are MNHNY and SVGAGI (reference sequence). This chain's CDR3 is CASSRGTANQPQHF. The CDR3 region has the DNA TGTGCCAGCAGTCGCGGGACAGCCAATCAGCCCCAGCATTTT.

The gene calls are TRBV7-2 and TRBJ2-1, with 10 positions matching TRBD1. The CDR3 extends over 18 amino acids. The germline CDR1 and CDR2 sequences are SGHTA and FQGNSA. Trimming removed 2 bases from V and 9 bases from J; junction bases left unmatched: 16. This CDR3 reads CASSLRDRGHSPWGEQFF. The CDR3 nucleotides read TGTGCCAGCAGCTTAAGGGACAGGGGACATTCCCCTTGGGGTGAGCAGTTCTTC.

The rearrangement joins TRBV29-1 to TRBJ2-1; tentative D call: TRBD2 (6 bases). CDR3 length equals 15 residues. The germline V gene encodes CDR1 SQVTM and CDR2 ANQGSEA. V was clipped by 6 bases and J by 7 bases, with 22 bases between them. CDR3 amino acids: CSVKSGLTLTNEQFF. CDR3 sequence (DNA): TGCAGCGTGAAATCAGGACTAACACTTACAAATGAGCAGTTCTTC.

This chain uses TRBV5-1 with TRBJ1-2, with 9 bases fitting TRBD1. Unmatched junction bases numbered 12, after V lost 2 bases and J lost 4 bases. The CDR3 covers 17 residues. Germline assignment: CDR1 SGHRS and CDR2 YFSETQ. CDR3 nucleotides: TGCGCCAGCAGCTTATCCACAGGGGGCGGGTATAGCTATGGCTACACCTTC. Translating it yields CASSLSTGGGYSYGYTF.

The gene calls are TRBV27 and TRBJ2-2; the match to TRBD1 covers 8 bases. CDR1 is MNHEY, CDR2 SMNVEV, per germline (reference sequence). After removal of 7 bases from V and 5 bases from J, the junction contained 6 bases not matched to a gene. This CDR3 comprises 14 residues. The CDR3 DNA follows: TGTGCCAGCAAAGTGGACAGGGTAACCGGGGAGCTGTTTTTT. Amino acids: CASKVDRVTGELFF.

V gene TRBV5-1 combines with J gene TRBJ2-3; 7 bases agree with TRBD2. The CDR3 consists of 14 residues. Germline CDR1 and CDR2: SGHRS and YFSETQ. Trimming took 0 bases from V and 6 from J; bases not matched to a gene: 4. The CDR3 loop is CASSLGGGSDTQYF. The CDR3 region has the DNA TGCGCCAGCAGCTTGGGAGGCGGGAGTGATACGCAGTATTTT.

J is TRBJ1-2 and V is TRBV28; no definite D call. Germline CDR1 reads MDHEN; CDR2 reads SYDVKM. V lost 3 bases and J 1 base, leaving 9 bases between the germline ends. This CDR3 comprises 14 residues. This chain's CDR3 is CASSFNRNNYGYTF. In DNA form, the CDR3 reads TGTGCCAGCAGTTTCAACAGAAATAACTATGGCTACACCTTC.

This chain connects TRBV6-5 to TRBJ2-5; 12 positions match TRBD2. The end of the DNA fits TRBJ2-7 better, so the J call may be wrong. This CDR3 is built from 15 residues. Germline CDR1 reads MNHEY; CDR2 reads SVGAGI. The CDR3 sequence is CASRPGLAGISEQYF. As DNA, the CDR3 is TGTGCCAGCAGACCTGGACTAGCGGGAATCAGCGAGCAGTACTTC.

The chain recombines TRBV5-4 with TRBJ1-3, with D possibly TRBD1 on 6 matching bases. CDR1 and CDR2 (germline): SGHNT, YYREEE (reference sequence). This CDR3 spans 14 amino acids. V dropped 4 bases and J dropped 2 bases, with 10 bases sitting between them. The CDR3 reads CASSRTGTGNTIYF. Written as DNA, the CDR3 is TGTGCCAGCAGCCGTACAGGGACTGGAAACACCATATATTTT. Supplemented by reference TRBV5-4 and TRBJ1-3, the full variable domain reads ETGVTQSPTHLIKTRGQQVTLRCSSQSGHNTVSWYQQALGQGPQFIFQYYREEENGRGNFPPRFSGLQFPNYSSELNVNALELDDSALYLCASSRTGTGNTIYFGEGSWLTVV.

J is TRBJ1-5 and V is TRBV7-2; TRBD1 matches 8 bases. The germline CDR1 and CDR2 sequences are SGHTA and FQGNSA. With 7 bases clipped from V and 2 bases from J, the junction kept 7 bases outside the gene matches. The CDR3 sequence is 15 residues long. The CDR3 sequence: CASTRGQWGNQPQHF. The CDR3 bases are TGTGCCAGCACCAGGGGGCAATGGGGCAATCAGCCCCAGCATTTT.

V and J are TRBV7-2 and TRBJ2-1; 10 bases map to TRBD2. The trim removed 5 bases at V and 6 bases at J, leaving 10 bases unmatched. CDR3 length: 16 amino acids. CDR1 is SGHTA and CDR2 is FQGNSA in the germline V gene. The CDR3, as DNA: TGTGCCAGCAGCCCAAGGGCTAGCGGGAGTAGCAATGAGCAGTTCTTC. It encodes CASSPRASGSSNEQFF.